This is a list of T cell receptor beta chains from one sample in a study of T-cell memory formation after mild COVID-19. MiXCR, applied by TCRdb to the 5' RACE reads, yields one record per CDR3 protein. Of about 190,000 distinct CDR3 sequences in the sample, around 19% are singletons; the top ten hold roughly 2.3%. Sequencing input: PBMCs or a T cell subset sorted from them (not recorded which). The receptors were gathered from an adult woman who had mild COVID-19 (a few samples of this study predate the infection). Cell type and time point are not known. CDR3s include the opening cysteine and the closing phenylalanine or tryptophan. The D gene is left open where the match is weak. A row's size may be missing; if present it is once, few, many or a size class.

CDR3 DNA,CDR3 protein,J gene,V gene,D gene,clone size
TGTGCCAGCAGTCGTGGGAGACGGAGCTCTGGGGCCAACGTCCTGACTTTC,CASSRGRRSSGANVLTF,TRBJ2-6,TRBV7-8,NA,NA
TGTGCCAGCAGCTTGGGGGACCACTCTGGAAACACCATATATTTT,CASSLGDHSGNTIYF,TRBJ1-3,TRBV5-6,NA,NA
TGTGCCAGCAGCTTCGGCCGGGGCTTGGGCACTGAAGCTTTCTTT,CASSFGRGLGTEAFF,TRBJ1-1,TRBV7-2,NA,NA
TGCAGTGCTAGAGATCTTATGGCAGGTAGCTCTGGAAACACCATATATTTT,CSARDLMAGSSGNTIYF,TRBJ1-3,TRBV20-1,NA,NA
TGTGCCAGCAGTTACGTCCCAGATGTTCAGCCCCAGCATTTT,CASSYVPDVQPQHF,TRBJ1-5,TRBV6-2/TRBV6-3,NA,few
TGCAGCGTTCCGGGGGCGAGCACTGAAGCTTTCTTT,CSVPGASTEAFF,TRBJ1-1,TRBV29-1,NA,NA
TGTGCCAGCAGTTACGGGGTAAATACGCAGTATTTT,CASSYGVNTQYF,TRBJ2-3,TRBV6-6,NA,NA
TGTGCCAGCAGCCTCCCTAACACAGATACGCAGTATTTT,CASSLPNTDTQYF,TRBJ2-3,TRBV7-3,NA,few
TGCAGTGCTCCCGGTCGGGGGCTGATTGGGGCAGATACGCAGTATTTT,CSAPGRGLIGADTQYF,TRBJ2-3,TRBV20-1,NA,many
TGTGCCAGCAGCCGCCTAGGGCAGGGTGGGGCAGATACGCAGTATTTT,CASSRLGQGGADTQYF,TRBJ2-3,TRBV7-3,NA,NA
TGTGCCAGCAGCTTCCGACAGGGCGCGGAGCAGTTCTTC,CASSFRQGAEQFF,TRBJ2-1,TRBV7-9,TRBD1,few
TGTGCCTGGGGGCCAGCATCGAACCTGGGTACGCAGTATTTT,CAWGPASNLGTQYF,TRBJ2-3,TRBV30,NA,NA
TGTGCCAGCAGTCCTGGACAGCTAACTAACTATGGCTACACCTTC,CASSPGQLTNYGYTF,TRBJ1-2,TRBV7-3,NA,NA
TGTGCCAGCAGTGGGGAGGGTTTCATCACCGGGGAGCTGTTTTTT,CASSGEGFITGELFF,TRBJ2-2,TRBV2,TRBD2,few
TGTGCCAGCAGCCAAAAGGGCCCAAGACTTAGGGGGGAAGCTTTCTTT,CASSQKGPRLRGEAFF,TRBJ1-1,TRBV14,NA,many
TGTGCCAGCTCACCCAGTCCCGGTAACAATGAGCAGTTCTTC,CASSPSPGNNEQFF,TRBJ2-1,TRBV18,NA,NA
TGCAGCGTTACGCCGGGACAGGGGGCTCAGGATGAGCAGTACTTC,CSVTPGQGAQDEQYF,TRBJ2-7,TRBV29-1,TRBD1,few
TGTGCTAGTGGTTCGCTCGGGGGGCAGGACTATGGCTACACCTTC,CASGSLGGQDYGYTF,TRBJ1-2,TRBV12-5,NA,once
TGTGCCAGCAGTGATTTAGCGGGGGTCTACGAGCAGTACTTC,CASSDLAGVYEQYF,TRBJ2-7,TRBV2,TRBD2,few
TGTGCCAGCAGTATCGCACATGAAGCTTTCTTT,CASSIAHEAFF,TRBJ1-1,TRBV28,NA,NA
TGTGCCAGCAGCTTGCCGCCCCTAACGAACACCGGGGAGCTGTTTTTT,CASSLPPLTNTGELFF,TRBJ2-2,TRBV5-6,NA,NA
TGCAGCGTTGGTTCAGAGGACAATGAGCAGTTCTTC,CSVGSEDNEQFF,TRBJ2-1,TRBV29-1,NA,NA
TGCGCCAGCAGCTTGGTGGCCGGCCCCACAGATACGCAGTATTTT,CASSLVAGPTDTQYF,TRBJ2-3,TRBV5-1,NA,NA
TGTGCCACCAGACAGGGGAGATTGTCCTACAATGAGCAGTTCTTC,CATRQGRLSYNEQFF,TRBJ2-1,TRBV5-5,TRBD1,NA
TGTGCCAGCAGTGCGCCGGGACGGATGAACACTGAAGCTTTCTTT,CASSAPGRMNTEAFF,TRBJ1-1,TRBV12-3/TRBV12-4,NA,NA
TGTGCCAGCAGCCAAGACGAGGGCTCTGGAAACACCATATATTTT,CASSQDEGSGNTIYF,TRBJ1-3,TRBV4-2,NA,NA
TGTGCCAGCCTCAGGATGACTAGCGGGGGGGCCGGGGAGCTGTTTTTT,CASLRMTSGGAGELFF,TRBJ2-2,TRBV6-5,TRBD2,NA
TGTGCCAGCAGCTTAGGTGTGGCGCACGAGCAGTACTTC,CASSLGVAHEQYF,TRBJ2-7,TRBV11-2,NA,NA
TGTGCCAGCAGCGGATACCCAAAGGGCAGATCGTATGCCGGCTACACCTTC,CASSGYPKGRSYAGYTF,TRBJ1-2,TRBV9,NA,many
TGTGCCAGCAGCTTAGGAGGGGCGAGTGGGGAGACCCAGTACTTC,CASSLGGASGETQYF,TRBJ2-5,TRBV7-9,NA,few
TGTGCCACCAGCAGAGCGACTAGCGCATCCAATGAGCAGTTCTTC,CATSRATSASNEQFF,TRBJ2-1,TRBV15,TRBD2,few
TGTGCCAGCAGCCAAAATATGGGGGGAGGAAACACCATATATTTT,CASSQNMGGGNTIYF,TRBJ1-3,TRBV3-1,NA,NA
TGTGCCAGCAGCCAACCTGGAGCCCGCGACAGGGGCAGGAATGAGCAGTTCTTC,CASSQPGARDRGRNEQFF,TRBJ2-1,TRBV3-1,TRBD1,many
TGTGCCATCAGTGAACAGGGGAACTATGGCTACACCTTC,CAISEQGNYGYTF,TRBJ1-2,TRBV10-3,TRBD1,once
TGTGCCAGCAGCGCGGACAGGGGGTACACTGAAGCTTTCTTT,CASSADRGYTEAFF,TRBJ1-1,TRBV7-2,TRBD1,NA
TGTGCCAGCAATACCGGGATTAACACTGAAGCTTTCTTT,CASNTGINTEAFF,TRBJ1-1,TRBV6-2/TRBV6-3,NA,many
TGTGCCAGCAGCTTAGTGGTAGCGGGGAACTACAATGAGCAGTTCTTC,CASSLVVAGNYNEQFF,TRBJ2-1,TRBV11-3,TRBD2,NA
TGTGCCAGCAGCCAAGATATTTATGTGGGGACAGGTGGCTACGAGCAGTACTTC,CASSQDIYVGTGGYEQYF,TRBJ2-7,TRBV4-2,TRBD1,NA
TGCGCCAGCAGCCTACAGGGGGTAGAAGCAGATACGCAGTATTTT,CASSLQGVEADTQYF,TRBJ2-3,TRBV5-1,TRBD1,few
TGCAGTGCTAGGGGGGGCAAAGAGACCCAGTACTTC,CSARGGKETQYF,TRBJ2-5,TRBV20-1,NA,NA
TGTGCCAGCAGCGGAGGATCCGCTAATTCGGGAGAGACCCAGTACTTC,CASSGGSANSGETQYF,TRBJ2-5,TRBV28,NA,NA
TGTGCCAGCAGCCTACCTCCAGATACGCAGTATTTT,CASSLPPDTQYF,TRBJ2-3,TRBV9,NA,many
TGCAGTGCAGCCCCTAGCGGCTCCTACAATGAGCAGTTCTTC,CSAAPSGSYNEQFF,TRBJ2-1,TRBV20-1,TRBD2,few
TGTGCCAGCTCACCAAGCGGGAGTAGCGACGAGCAGTACTTC,CASSPSGSSDEQYF,TRBJ2-7,TRBV18,TRBD2,NA
TGTGCCAGCAGCTACTTTGGCTGGGACGAGCAGTACTTC,CASSYFGWDEQYF,TRBJ2-7,TRBV6-5,NA,many
TGTGCCAGCACCGAGACAGGGATCAACACCGGGGAGCTGTTTTTT,CASTETGINTGELFF,TRBJ2-2,TRBV25-1,TRBD1,few
TGTGCCAGCAGGCTTAGCGGGGGGGACAATGAGCAGTTCTTC,CASRLSGGDNEQFF,TRBJ2-1,TRBV2,TRBD2,few
TGTGCCAGCTCACCGGGGACTAGTGGCTCTGGCACAGATACGCAGTATTTT,CASSPGTSGSGTDTQYF,TRBJ2-3,TRBV18,TRBD2,few